The present T cell receptor beta chain was sequenced within a study of monozygotic twins with inflammatory bowel disease. General study points: The data did not back a single strong IBD-associated clonotype or signal. IBD patients shared fewer clonotypes with other individuals than healthy twins, especially patients with disease activity signs.

Worth noting for this clonotype: Its antigen is undetermined.

Per the germline V gene, CDR1 is SGHTA and CDR2 is FQGNSA. CDR3 length: 16 residues. TCR libraries each used 3,500 to 4,000 ng of total RNA. TCRdb reanalyzed the 5' RACE reads, giving one entry per CDR3 protein sequence and no DNA. This specimen shows 110,000 or so distinct CDR3 sequences; the ten leading clones hold 9.5% to 15%. The V gene is TRBV7-2, the J gene TRBJ2-7; TCRdb's D call of TRBD1 is untestable without DNA. Specimen: blood. The origin of this receptor is a human donor with ulcerative colitis or Crohn's disease, or a healthy co-twin of an affected twin (not recorded which). The CDR3 spells CASSLSSGTATSEQYF. Looking up the rest from reference TRBV7-2 and TRBJ2-7 gives the full variable domain: GAGVSQSPSNKVTEKGKDVELRCDPISGHTALYWYRQSLGQGLEFLIYFQGNSAPDKSGLPSDRFSAERTGGSVSTLTIQRTQQEDSAVYLCASSLSSGTATSEQYFGPGTRLTVT.